This T cell receptor beta chain was sequenced during a study of shared clonotypes between healthy human individuals. Notes on the study in general: Read depth was anticipated to influence clonotype sharing among donors.

Produced via immunoSEQ multiplex PCR; TCRdb's table is partial and in-frame only. Among about 520,000 clones listed, over 70% were seen once. This clone was seen at least ten times. The antigen is undetermined. Sequencing used PBMCs. This TCR was sampled from a woman aged 40 to 50 in good health. Some clones in this sample may be carry-over from other donors' samples.

For the CDR3, the DNA is TGTGCCAGCAGTTTAAATATGGACAGCCACGACACTGAAGCTTTCTTT. It codes for CASSLNMDSHDTEAFF. This chain joins TRBV28 and TRBJ1-1; D perhaps matches TRBD1 (6 bases). V was cut by 2 bases and J by 3 bases, with 16 bases left in between. Germline CDR1 is MDHEN and CDR2 is SYDVKM. CDR3 size: 16 residues.